This T cell receptor (beta chain) is from a study of Tregs in tolerant kidney transplant recipients. In the study overall: Recipients received nonmyeloablative bone marrow transplants from related graft donors, with transient mixed chimerism. Overall study results and limits: Some patients' samples used different primers over time, so nucleotide sequences weren't comparable. Expanding Tregs on activated donor B cells appeared to best identify donor-specific TCRbeta clones.

A word on this clone: Its target is not known.

Sequenced by immunoSEQ multiplex PCR; TCRdb stores in-frame clones only, minus some. The sample contains some 66,000 clones, roughly 92% of which appear only once. The V gene's germline CDR1 is LNHNV and CDR2 YYDKDF (reference sequence). CDR3 length: 15 amino acids. V lost 0 bases to trimming and J lost 3 bases, with 11 bases between them. Unstimulated regulatory T cells (CD4+CD25+CD127-), CD4+CD25- non-regulatory cells, CD4 and CD8 cells were FACS-sorted from thawed PBMCs. This TCR derives from a human donor who received a combined kidney and bone marrow transplant. Sequences were derived from CD8+ T cells from blood, sampled before the transplant. The chain joins TRBV15 to TRBJ2-5, with D possibly being TRBD2 (6 bases). Here the CDR3 DNA reads TGTGCCACCAGCAGAGAAGGCGGGATAAAAGAGACCCAGTACTTC. Protein product: CATSREGGIKETQYF.